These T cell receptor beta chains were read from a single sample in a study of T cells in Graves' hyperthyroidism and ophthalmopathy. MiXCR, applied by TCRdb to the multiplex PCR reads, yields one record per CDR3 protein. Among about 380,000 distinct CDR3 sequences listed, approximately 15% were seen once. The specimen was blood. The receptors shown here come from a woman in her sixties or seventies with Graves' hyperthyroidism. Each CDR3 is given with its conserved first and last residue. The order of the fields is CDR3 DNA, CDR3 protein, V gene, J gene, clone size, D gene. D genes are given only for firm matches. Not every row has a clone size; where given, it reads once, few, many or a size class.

cdr3_nt: TGTGCCAGCAGTTTACGATGGGTTCGAGAGGTAGAAAAACTGTTTTTT
cdr3_aa: CASSLRWVREVEKLFF
v_call: TRBV12-3/TRBV12-4
j_call: TRBJ1-4
clone_size: many
d_call: NA

cdr3_nt: TGTGCCAGCTCACCAACACGGCCACCAGAGACCCAGTACTTC
cdr3_aa: CASSPTRPPETQYF
v_call: TRBV18
j_call: TRBJ2-5
clone_size: many
d_call: NA

cdr3_nt: TGTGCCAGCAGCTTAGCGTTCCAAAACAATGAGCAGTTCTTC
cdr3_aa: CASSLAFQNNEQFF
v_call: TRBV11-3
j_call: TRBJ2-1
clone_size: NA
d_call: NA

cdr3_nt: TGTGCCAGCAGTGTTTCACCCGGAAACACCATATATTTT
cdr3_aa: CASSVSPGNTIYF
v_call: TRBV6-1
j_call: TRBJ1-3
clone_size: few
d_call: NA

cdr3_nt: TGTGCCAGCAGCCCCATGACTAGCGGGAGTAAGTCCTACGAGCAGTACTTC
cdr3_aa: CASSPMTSGSKSYEQYF
v_call: TRBV3-1
j_call: TRBJ2-7
clone_size: NA
d_call: TRBD2

cdr3_nt: TGTGCCAGCAGCCCCGGGCGGGGGACTAATGAAAAACTGTTTTTT
cdr3_aa: CASSPGRGTNEKLFF
v_call: TRBV6-1
j_call: TRBJ1-4
clone_size: NA
d_call: NA

cdr3_nt: TGCGCCAGCAGCCAAGCGGGACAGGGGGCGCCTTACGAGCAGTACTTC
cdr3_aa: CASSQAGQGAPYEQYF
v_call: TRBV4-1
j_call: TRBJ2-7
clone_size: NA
d_call: TRBD1

cdr3_nt: TGTGCCAGCAGCGAGTCCTCTCGCGCAGATACGCAGTATTTT
cdr3_aa: CASSESSRADTQYF
v_call: TRBV9
j_call: TRBJ2-3
clone_size: few
d_call: NA

cdr3_nt: TGCAGTGCCTCCGGGACTAGCGAAAACCCCTACGAGCAGTACTTC
cdr3_aa: CSASGTSENPYEQYF
v_call: TRBV20-1
j_call: TRBJ2-7
clone_size: NA
d_call: TRBD2

cdr3_nt: TGCAGTGCTAACGGACAGGGTAATGAAAAACTGTTTTTT
cdr3_aa: CSANGQGNEKLFF
v_call: TRBV20-1
j_call: TRBJ1-4
clone_size: many
d_call: TRBD1

cdr3_nt: TGTGCCAGCAGCTTAGACCCTAGCGGGTACTATGAGCAGTTCTTC
cdr3_aa: CASSLDPSGYYEQFF
v_call: TRBV11-2
j_call: TRBJ2-1
clone_size: medium-sized
d_call: TRBD2

cdr3_nt: TGCAGTGCTAGAGATGAGGGGACTAGCGGGGGGGGCGAGCAGTACTTC
cdr3_aa: CSARDEGTSGGGEQYF
v_call: TRBV20-1
j_call: TRBJ2-7
clone_size: many
d_call: TRBD2

cdr3_nt: TGCAGTGCTAGGGGGACAGGGGGGTTTCTGGACGAGCAGTACTTC
cdr3_aa: CSARGTGGFLDEQYF
v_call: TRBV20-1
j_call: TRBJ2-7
clone_size: many
d_call: TRBD1

cdr3_nt: TGTGCCTGGAGTCAACTACTAGCGGGAAACCAAGAGACCCAGTACTTC
cdr3_aa: CAWSQLLAGNQETQYF
v_call: TRBV30
j_call: TRBJ2-5
clone_size: many
d_call: TRBD2

cdr3_nt: TGTGCCAGCAGAGAGGGGGACATAACCTACGAGCAGTACTTC
cdr3_aa: CASREGDITYEQYF
v_call: TRBV11-3
j_call: TRBJ2-7
clone_size: many
d_call: NA

cdr3_nt: TGCAGTGCGGCCGGGACAGGGGTTTACGAGCAGTACTTC
cdr3_aa: CSAAGTGVYEQYF
v_call: TRBV20-1
j_call: TRBJ2-7
clone_size: NA
d_call: TRBD1

cdr3_nt: TGCGCCAGCAGTGAGTACTCCGGGGCAGCCCCGCAGTTCTTC
cdr3_aa: CASSEYSGAAPQFF
v_call: TRBV10-2
j_call: TRBJ2-1
clone_size: few
d_call: NA

cdr3_nt: TGTGCCAGCAGCTCCACCGGGACAGGGGGCTACGAGCAGTACTTC
cdr3_aa: CASSSTGTGGYEQYF
v_call: TRBV5-6
j_call: TRBJ2-7
clone_size: NA
d_call: TRBD1

cdr3_nt: TGTGCCAGTACTCCACTAGCGGGCCACACAGATACGCAGTATTTT
cdr3_aa: CASTPLAGHTDTQYF
v_call: TRBV19
j_call: TRBJ2-3
clone_size: NA
d_call: TRBD2

cdr3_nt: TGTGCCAGCAGTGCCACTAGCGGCGGGGAGACCCAGTACTTC
cdr3_aa: CASSATSGGETQYF
v_call: TRBV12-3/TRBV12-4
j_call: TRBJ2-5
clone_size: many
d_call: TRBD2

cdr3_nt: TGTGCCATCAGTGCCAACAGGGGAAGTCGCACAGATACGCAGTATTTT
cdr3_aa: CAISANRGSRTDTQYF
v_call: TRBV10-3
j_call: TRBJ2-3
clone_size: few
d_call: TRBD1

cdr3_nt: TGTGCCAGCAGCAAGGGACCGTCGAACACCGGGGAGCTGTTTTTT
cdr3_aa: CASSKGPSNTGELFF
v_call: TRBV7-3
j_call: TRBJ2-2
clone_size: many
d_call: NA

cdr3_nt: TGTGCCAGCAGCTACCCCCAAGCGGGAGGGCGGGAGACCCAGTACTTC
cdr3_aa: CASSYPQAGGRETQYF
v_call: TRBV5-6
j_call: TRBJ2-5
clone_size: NA
d_call: TRBD2

cdr3_nt: TGTGCCAGTAGTATGAATGCCGGGGGGAACACTGAAGCTTTCTTT
cdr3_aa: CASSMNAGGNTEAFF
v_call: TRBV19
j_call: TRBJ1-1
clone_size: many
d_call: NA

cdr3_nt: TGTGCCAGCAGTTTAGAAGGGACTAGCGGAATCTCCTACAATGAGCAGTTCTTC
cdr3_aa: CASSLEGTSGISYNEQFF
v_call: TRBV27
j_call: TRBJ2-1
clone_size: many
d_call: TRBD2

cdr3_nt: TGTGCCAGCAGCTACGAAGTTGGCCGAGCAGATACGCAGTATTTT
cdr3_aa: CASSYEVGRADTQYF
v_call: TRBV11-2
j_call: TRBJ2-3
clone_size: many
d_call: NA

cdr3_nt: TGTGCCAGCAGCTTAGCGAGGGGGTTCACTGAAGCTTTCTTT
cdr3_aa: CASSLARGFTEAFF
v_call: TRBV7-8
j_call: TRBJ1-1
clone_size: NA
d_call: NA

cdr3_nt: TGCGCCAGCAGCCGACAACGATCCCAGGGCTCCTCTGGAAACACCATATATTTT
cdr3_aa: CASSRQRSQGSSGNTIYF
v_call: TRBV4-1
j_call: TRBJ1-3
clone_size: few
d_call: NA

cdr3_nt: TGCAGTGCTAGAGTGCTAGCGGGAGTTTCGGATACGCAGTATTTT
cdr3_aa: CSARVLAGVSDTQYF
v_call: TRBV20-1
j_call: TRBJ2-3
clone_size: many
d_call: TRBD2

cdr3_nt: TGTGCCAGCAGCACCCGCGTGGGGGGGTGGCGGAACCACAATGAGCAGTTCTTC
cdr3_aa: CASSTRVGGWRNHNEQFF
v_call: TRBV11-2
j_call: TRBJ2-1
clone_size: NA
d_call: TRBD2

cdr3_nt: TGTGCCAGCAGCCTTAGTTCGACAGGGCGGGAGCTGTTTTTT
cdr3_aa: CASSLSSTGRELFF
v_call: TRBV11-2
j_call: TRBJ2-2
clone_size: many
d_call: TRBD1

cdr3_nt: TGTGCCAGCTCCCTCCAAATCAATGAGCAGTTCTTC
cdr3_aa: CASSLQINEQFF
v_call: TRBV28
j_call: TRBJ2-1
clone_size: many
d_call: NA

cdr3_nt: TGTGCCAGCGGCCCTCAAGAGCAGTACTTC
cdr3_aa: CASGPQEQYF
v_call: TRBV27
j_call: TRBJ2-7
clone_size: NA
d_call: NA

cdr3_nt: TGTGCCAGCAGTCCGCGACTAGAGCAGTACTTC
cdr3_aa: CASSPRLEQYF
v_call: TRBV2
j_call: TRBJ2-7
clone_size: many
d_call: NA

cdr3_nt: TGTGCCAGCAGGGACGGGACTGCCCCCGAGCAGTACTTC
cdr3_aa: CASRDGTAPEQYF
v_call: TRBV6-1
j_call: TRBJ2-7
clone_size: NA
d_call: NA

cdr3_nt: TGTGCCAGCAGTTACTCGATTGGGCCGACGGGGTATGGCTACACCTTC
cdr3_aa: CASSYSIGPTGYGYTF
v_call: TRBV12-3/TRBV12-4
j_call: TRBJ1-2
clone_size: NA
d_call: NA

cdr3_nt: TGTGCCAGCAGCGAAACCCCTGGGGGAGAGACCCAGTACTTC
cdr3_aa: CASSETPGGETQYF
v_call: TRBV2
j_call: TRBJ2-5
clone_size: NA
d_call: NA

cdr3_nt: TGTGCCAGCAGTTTGACAGGGGGCTACACCTTC
cdr3_aa: CASSLTGGYTF
v_call: TRBV28
j_call: TRBJ1-2
clone_size: many
d_call: TRBD1

cdr3_nt: TGCGCCAGCAGCCCCTCGGACAGCTATGGCTACACCTTC
cdr3_aa: CASSPSDSYGYTF
v_call: TRBV5-1
j_call: TRBJ1-2
clone_size: many
d_call: NA

cdr3_nt: TGCAGTGCTAGGCCAGCGGGAGGGCCCAGAGCGAACACCGGGGAGCTGTTTTTT
cdr3_aa: CSARPAGGPRANTGELFF
v_call: TRBV20-1
j_call: TRBJ2-2
clone_size: few
d_call: TRBD2

cdr3_nt: TGTGCCAGCAGCGCAGGACAGGGTAGCACTGAAGCTTTCTTT
cdr3_aa: CASSAGQGSTEAFF
v_call: TRBV9
j_call: TRBJ1-1
clone_size: NA
d_call: TRBD1

cdr3_nt: TGTGCCAGTAGTATAATGGGACAGGGGACGGCTGGCTACACCTTC
cdr3_aa: CASSIMGQGTAGYTF
v_call: TRBV19
j_call: TRBJ1-2
clone_size: NA
d_call: TRBD1

cdr3_nt: TGTGCCAGCAGGACAGGCCCGGAGGGAAACTATGGCTACACCTTC
cdr3_aa: CASRTGPEGNYGYTF
v_call: TRBV28
j_call: TRBJ1-2
clone_size: many
d_call: NA

cdr3_nt: TGCAGTGCTAGAGAGGACACTGGCACAGATACGCAGTATTTT
cdr3_aa: CSAREDTGTDTQYF
v_call: TRBV20-1
j_call: TRBJ2-3
clone_size: NA
d_call: NA

cdr3_nt: TGCAGTGCTAGTGGACCGCAATCATATGGCTACACCTTC
cdr3_aa: CSASGPQSYGYTF
v_call: TRBV20-1
j_call: TRBJ1-2
clone_size: NA
d_call: NA

cdr3_nt: TGCAGTGCTTTGAACACTGAAGCTTTCTTT
cdr3_aa: CSALNTEAFF
v_call: TRBV20-1
j_call: TRBJ1-1
clone_size: few
d_call: NA

cdr3_nt: TGTGCCAGCAGTTACTCAAGAGGGCTCGATTATGGCTACACCTTC
cdr3_aa: CASSYSRGLDYGYTF
v_call: TRBV6-6
j_call: TRBJ1-2
clone_size: NA
d_call: NA

cdr3_nt: TGTGCCAGCAGTTTGTTCAGGGCTGGCTACACCTTC
cdr3_aa: CASSLFRAGYTF
v_call: TRBV12-3/TRBV12-4
j_call: TRBJ1-2
clone_size: many
d_call: NA

cdr3_nt: TGTGCCAGCAGCCAAGATCTTGCCAGTGGAGGCACCTTC
cdr3_aa: CASSQDLASGGTF
v_call: TRBV14
j_call: TRBJ1-2
clone_size: NA
d_call: NA

cdr3_nt: TGTGCCAGCACAAGGCTTCAGCCCCAGCATTTT
cdr3_aa: CASTRLQPQHF
v_call: TRBV27
j_call: TRBJ1-5
clone_size: NA
d_call: NA

cdr3_nt: TGCGCCAGCAGCCAGGGACAGGATCCCTACAATGAGCAGTTCTTC
cdr3_aa: CASSQGQDPYNEQFF
v_call: TRBV4-1
j_call: TRBJ2-1
clone_size: few
d_call: TRBD1

cdr3_nt: TGTGCCAGCAGCCGCAGCGGGACTTCCTACAATGAGCAGTTCTTC
cdr3_aa: CASSRSGTSYNEQFF
v_call: TRBV3-1
j_call: TRBJ2-1
clone_size: many
d_call: TRBD2